These 5 T cell receptor beta chains originate from one sample sequenced in a study of identical twins. TCRdb called the 5' RACE reads again in MiXCR, with one record for every CDR3 protein. The data show 460,000 or so distinct CDR3 sequences, around 14% seen once. This sample also belongs to another study, concerning yellow fever vaccine responses in identical twins.

Sequenced sample: CD4+ T cells sorted from blood. The receptor set was obtained from a woman under 30 in good health.

The V and J genes are TRBV7-2 and TRBJ2-1; D is perhaps TRBD2 (6 bases). The germline gives CDR1 SGHTA, CDR2 FQGNSA. There are 17 residues in the CDR3. V was cut by 2 bases and J by 9 bases, with 23 bases left in between. CDR3 nucleotides: TGTGCCAGCAGCTTACTTCCTGGCGGGGCCGGGGGTGGTGAGCAGTTCTTC. Protein product: CASSLLPGGAGGGEQFF.

In its sample, this clonotype was seen a few times. The chain couples TRBV29-1 to TRBJ2-1; the match to TRBD1 covers 10 bases. With 5 bases clipped from V and 8 bases from J, the junction kept 3 bases outside the gene matches. The CDR3 has 12 amino acids. The V gene's germline CDR1 is SQVTM and CDR2 ANQGSEA. The CDR3: CSVRQGAHEQFF. DNA for the CDR3: TGCAGCGTTAGACAGGGGGCCCATGAGCAGTTCTTC.

This clonotype was picked up a small number of times. The chain links TRBV4-1 to TRBJ2-1; 8 bases map to TRBD2. This CDR3 contains 16 residues. The germline V gene encodes CDR1 MGHRA and CDR2 YSYEKL. V gave up 2 bases and J gave up 4 bases; unmatched junction bases: 7. CDR3 in amino acids: CASSQPTSGQYNEQFF. Here the CDR3 DNA reads TGCGCCAGCAGCCAACCCACTAGCGGCCAATACAATGAGCAGTTCTTC.

This chain joins TRBV20-1 and TRBJ2-5; no clear D gene. V lost 3 bases and J 0 bases, leaving 8 bases between the germline ends. This CDR3 contains 13 residues. Germline V gives CDR1 DFQATT, CDR2 SNEGSKA (reference sequence). CDR3 coding DNA: TGCAGTGCTAGTTCCCTAAACCAAGAGACCCAGTACTTC. Encoded protein: CSASSLNQETQYF.

This clonotype was recorded many times. The V call is TRBV20-1, the J call TRBJ2-1; 7 bases match TRBD1. CDR1 is DFQATT and CDR2 is SNEGSKA in the germline V gene (reference sequence). The length of the CDR3 is 12 residues. With 8 bases clipped from V and 4 bases from J, the junction kept 5 bases outside the gene matches. CDR3 nucleotide sequence: TGCAGTTCCACAGGGGTTTACAATGAGCAGTTCTTC. The encoded protein is CSSTGVYNEQFF.